Following are 31 T cell receptor beta chains from one sample sequenced in a study of T cell responses to AZD1222 COVID-19 vaccine. Assay used: immunoSEQ multiplex PCR; TCRdb lists only in-frame clones, some missing. The sample records 150,000 to 200,000 clones, around 92% being singletons. The sample here was peripheral blood, taken on day 0 of AZD1222 vaccination. The receptors derive from an adult in good health.

The count of this clone is one. The J gene is TRBJ2-2, the V gene TRBV27, with unresolved D. Germline assignment: CDR1 MNHEY and CDR2 SMNVEV (reference sequence). V lost 2 bases and J 7 bases, leaving 5 bases between the germline ends. The CDR3 runs 12 residues. The CDR3 here is CASSLAVGELFF. Here the CDR3 DNA reads TGTGCCAGCAGTTTAGCGGTCGGGGAGCTGTTTTTT.

This sequence joins TRBV6-5 and TRBJ2-1, with D possibly TRBD2 on 6 matching bases. The germline V gene encodes CDR1 MNHEY and CDR2 SVGAGI. V gave up 1 base and J gave up 1 base, with 8 bases separating them. The CDR3 is 15 amino acids. As DNA, the CDR3 is TGTGCCAGCAGTTACTTTGCGGGATCCTACAATGAGCAGTTCTTC. It encodes CASSYFAGSYNEQFF.

The chain recombines TRBV5-1 with TRBJ1-1; no firm D call. Germline V gives CDR1 SGHRS, CDR2 YFSETQ. Trimming left V 3 bases short and J 4 bases short, with 7 bases between. The CDR3 spans 12 residues. The CDR3 protein is CASSSGGTEAFF. Written as DNA, the CDR3 is TGCGCCAGCAGCTCCGGTGGCACTGAAGCTTTCTTT.

The V call is TRBV11-2, the J call TRBJ1-2; TRBD1 might be the D (5 bases). The CDR3 sequence is 14 residues long. Trimming removed 4 bases at V and 6 bases at J, with 15 bases between. The V gene's germline CDR1 is SGHAT and CDR2 FQNNGV. Here the CDR3 reads CASSSGPLLNGYTF. The CDR3 DNA reads as TGTGCCAGCAGCTCGGGACCACTCCTTAATGGCTACACCTTC.

The CDR3 is CSAPDSYGYTF. In DNA form, the CDR3 reads TGCAGTGCCCCCGACAGCTATGGCTACACCTTC. The chain uses TRBV20-1 and TRBJ1-2, with D possibly being TRBD1 (5 bases). Germline values: CDR1 DFQATT, CDR2 SNEGSKA (reference sequence). The CDR3 has 11 residues. V was trimmed by 6 bases and J by 4 bases, leaving 9 bases between them.

CDR3 in DNA: TGTGCCAGCAGTGAGGGCGGGAGCGGCACAGATACGCAGTATTTT. Protein product: CASSEGGSGTDTQYF. The rearrangement links TRBV2 to TRBJ2-3; 7 bases are shared with TRBD2. J gave up 1 base and V 3 bases, and 4 bases lay outside the gene matches. Germline V gene lookup returns CDR1 SNHLY and CDR2 FYNNEI. The CDR3 covers 15 residues.

The chain carries TRBV11-2 and TRBJ2-7; D is undetermined. Trimming stripped 3 bases from V and 3 bases from J, with 9 bases between. This CDR3 has 13 residues. Germline CDR1 and CDR2: SGHAT and FQNNGV. The CDR3 region is CASSLQRSYEQYF. In DNA form, the CDR3 reads TGTGCCAGCAGCTTGCAAAGGAGCTACGAGCAGTACTTC. The full variable domain, in which reference TRBV11-2 and TRBJ2-7 provide the parts outside the CDR3, is EAGVAQSPRYKIIEKRQSVAFWCNPISGHATLYWYQQILGQGPKLLIQFQNNGVVDDSQLPKDRFSAERLKGVDSTLKIQPAKLEDSAVYLCASSLQRSYEQYFGPGTRLTVT.

This rearrangement joins TRBV5-1 to TRBJ1-4, with TRBD1 matching over 10 bases. CDR1 SGHRS and CDR2 YFSETQ come from the germline V gene. Unmatched junction bases numbered 2, after V lost 2 bases and J lost 1 base. This CDR3 has 16 residues. The CDR3 DNA reads as TGCGCCAGCAGCTTAGGACAGGGGGGAACTAATGAAAAACTGTTTTTT. It specifies CASSLGQGGTNEKLFF.

The rearrangement uses TRBV6-6 and TRBJ2-7; 11 bases are shared with TRBD2. The CDR3 runs 16 residues. Unmatched junction bases numbered 3, after V lost 2 bases and J lost 0 bases. Germline lookup yields CDR1 MNHNY and CDR2 SVGAGI (reference sequence). The CDR3 sequence is CASSYPGTSGSYEQYF. Here the CDR3 DNA reads TGTGCCAGCAGTTACCCCGGGACTAGCGGCTCCTACGAGCAGTACTTC.

The chain has TRBV27 and TRBJ1-6, with unresolved D. Between the trimmed V and J ends, which lost 6 bases and 1 base, there was a span of 13 bases. The length of the CDR3 is 16 residues. CDR1 is MNHEY, CDR2 SMNVEV, per germline (reference sequence). CDR3 in amino acids: CASSSPRGSYNSPLHF. DNA of the CDR3: TGTGCCAGCAGCTCTCCCCGAGGGTCCTATAATTCACCCCTCCACTTT.

The J gene is TRBJ1-4, the V gene TRBV9, with D unresolved. The ends were cut back, 4 bases at V and 6 bases at J, with 16 bases in the middle. The CDR3 length is 15 residues. The V gene's germline CDR1 is SGDLS and CDR2 YYNGEE. Here the CDR3 reads CASSLGEGADEKLFF. CDR3 bases: TGTGCCAGCAGCCTAGGTGAGGGCGCTGATGAAAAACTGTTTTTT.

The gene calls are TRBV27 and TRBJ1-1; 11 bases are shared with TRBD1. This CDR3 has 14 amino acids. Trimming at V came to 6 bases and at J to 6 bases, leaving 6 bases not matched to a gene. Per germline, CDR1 MNHEY and CDR2 SMNVEV (reference sequence). CDR3 sequence (DNA): TGTGCCAGCAGCTTCGGGACAGGGGGATCTGAAGCTTTCTTT. Its translation is CASSFGTGGSEAFF.

The rearrangement joins TRBV10-3 to TRBJ1-5; D remains ambiguous. Between the trimmed V and J ends, which lost 6 bases and 2 bases, there was a span of 8 bases. The germline CDR1 and CDR2 sequences are ENHRY and SYGVKD. This CDR3 comprises 13 residues. The CDR3 spells CAIRYDGNQPQHF. CDR3 DNA sequence: TGTGCCATCAGATACGACGGCAATCAGCCCCAGCATTTT.

This chain uses TRBV27 with TRBJ2-7; TRBD1 agrees at 7 bases. The CDR3 spans 15 residues. Germline V gene data show CDR1 as MNHEY and CDR2 as SMNVEV (reference sequence). J was trimmed by 4 bases and V by 5 bases; bases with no gene match: 11. CDR3 nucleotides: TGTGCCAGCAGTAGTCCTATGACAGGGATATACGAGCAGTACTTC. It is translated as CASSSPMTGIYEQYF.

The V gene is TRBV6-5, the J gene TRBJ2-7; the D is unclear. Trimming took 0 bases from V and 4 from J, leaving 7 bases between them. Germline V gene sequence: CDR1 MNHEY, CDR2 SVGAGI. The CDR3 totals 13 residues. The CDR3 protein is CASSYSEYYEQYF. The CDR3 bases are TGTGCCAGCAGTTACTCGGAGTATTACGAGCAGTACTTC.

The chain uses TRBV5-6 and TRBJ2-1, with D possibly TRBD2 on 6 matching bases. The CDR3 sequence is 12 residues long. Germline CDR1 reads SGHDT; CDR2 reads YYEEEE. The V end was cut by 4 bases, the J end by 12 bases, with 14 bases between. The CDR3 spells CASSPGLLGQFF. The CDR3 bases are TGTGCCAGCAGCCCGGGACTTCTAGGGCAGTTCTTC.

This clone has a single count. The chain combines TRBV28 with TRBJ2-3, with 13 positions matching TRBD2. V lost 3 bases and J lost 1; bases outside the gene matches: 10. Germline CDR1 is MDHEN and CDR2 is SYDVKM. This CDR3 contains 19 residues. The CDR3 here is CASSFSELAGGLGTDTQYF. CDR3 nucleotides: TGTGCCAGCAGTTTTTCCGAACTAGCGGGAGGGCTCGGCACAGATACGCAGTATTTT. Combining the CDR3 with reference TRBV28 and TRBJ2-3 gives the whole variable domain DVKVTQSSRYLVKRTGEKVFLECVQDMDHENMFWYRQDPGLGLRLIYFSYDVKMKEKGDIPEGYSVSREKKERFSLILESASTNQTSMYLCASSFSELAGGLGTDTQYFGPGTRLTVL.

V gene TRBV6-5 combines with J gene TRBJ1-3, with D unclear. Between the trimmed V and J ends, which lost 6 bases and 0 bases, there was a span of 6 bases. The CDR3 is 13 residues long. Germline V gene data show CDR1 as MNHEY and CDR2 as SVGAGI. CDR3 coding DNA: TGTGCCAGCAGGTCGCCCTCTGGAAACACCATATATTTT. It translates to CASRSPSGNTIYF.

V is TRBV7-9 and J is TRBJ2-2; D not resolved. The CDR3 consists of 14 residues. Germline CDR1 SEHNR, CDR2 FQNEAQ (reference sequence). With 3 bases removed from V and 5 bases from J, the gap between germline ends came to 10 bases. The CDR3 DNA reads as TGTGCCAGCAGCTTTACGGAGAAAACCGGGGAGCTGTTTTTT. Its protein product is CASSFTEKTGELFF.

The chain links TRBV4-1 to TRBJ2-1; 12 nucleotides match TRBD2. The germline V gene has CDR1 MGHRA and CDR2 YSYEKL. There are 15 residues in the CDR3. Trimming cost V 3 bases and J 7 bases; bases outside gene matches: 4. The CDR3 nucleotides are TGCGCCAGCAGCCAGTTCGGACTAGCGGGGAATGAGCAGTTCTTC. This gives the protein CASSQFGLAGNEQFF.

CDR3 DNA: TGTGCCATCAGTGAGGCGGGAGGGCCGGGTGAGCAGTTCTTC. Encoded protein: CAISEAGGPGEQFF. The chain recombines TRBV10-3 with TRBJ2-1, with 9 bases aligning to TRBD2. CDR1 is ENHRY, CDR2 SYGVKD, per germline. The CDR3 contains 14 residues. The trim removed 2 bases at V and 9 bases at J, leaving 5 bases unmatched.

The chain is built from TRBV9 and TRBJ1-2, with 8 bases fitting TRBD1. Germline V gene sequence: CDR1 SGDLS, CDR2 YYNGEE. The V and J ends lost 4 bases and 3 bases, in that order; junction bases with no gene match: 8. This CDR3 comprises 15 residues. The CDR3 here is CASSPSGTGDYGYTF. CDR3 bases: TGTGCCAGCAGCCCGTCCGGGACAGGCGACTATGGCTACACCTTC.

The V and J genes are TRBV12-3 or TRBV12-4 and TRBJ2-1; no firm D call. Trimming removed 6 bases at V and 5 bases at J, with 8 bases between. CDR3 length: 12 amino acids. The CDR3 here is CASRGSDNEQFF. DNA for the CDR3: TGTGCCAGCAGAGGGTCAGACAATGAGCAGTTCTTC.

The chain employs TRBV27 and TRBJ2-7, with no clear D. V was clipped by 0 bases and J by 3 bases, with 12 bases between them. The CDR3 spans 15 residues. Per the germline V gene, CDR1 is MNHEY and CDR2 is SMNVEV (reference sequence). The CDR3: CASSLSVYGNYEQYF. The CDR3 nucleotides read TGTGCCAGCAGTTTATCTGTGTACGGCAACTACGAGCAGTACTTC.

The gene calls are TRBV2 and TRBJ1-1; perhaps TRBD1 as D (6 bases). The CDR3 covers 19 residues. Germline V gene sequence: CDR1 SNHLY, CDR2 FYNNEI. V was shortened by 4 bases and J by 1 base, with 25 bases between the two germline ends. The CDR3 region has the DNA TGTGCCAGCAGTGTTTTCGGTTTCGGGGTTTCGACAGGGAACACTGAAGCTTTCTTT. This sequence encodes CASSVFGFGVSTGNTEAFF.

The chain combines TRBV7-3 with TRBJ2-1; 11 nucleotides match TRBD2. The germline V gene has CDR1 SGHTA and CDR2 FQGTGA. J was trimmed by 7 bases and V by 5 bases; bases with no gene match: 4. This CDR3 is 14 amino acids long. The CDR3 coding sequence is TGTGCCAGCAGCCTAGCGGGAGGAGGGAATGAGCAGTTCTTC. Translated: CASSLAGGGNEQFF.

This chain uses TRBV9 with TRBJ1-3; the match to TRBD1 covers 8 bases. Germline CDR1 reads SGDLS; CDR2 reads YYNGEE. The CDR3 has 14 amino acids. Trimming removed 3 bases from V and 1 base from J; junction bases left unmatched: 0. The CDR3: CASSGTGSGNTIYF. DNA of the CDR3: TGTGCCAGCAGCGGGACAGGGTCTGGAAACACCATATATTTT.

The chain carries TRBV9 and TRBJ1-2; 7 nucleotides line up with TRBD1. V gave up 6 bases and J gave up 7 bases; unmatched junction bases: 15. The germline gives CDR1 SGDLS, CDR2 YYNGEE. CDR3 length: 15 residues. CDR3 DNA: TGTGCCAGCACCGGATCAATGACAGGGCTTTCTGGCTACACCTTC. Protein sequence: CASTGSMTGLSGYTF.

This chain uses TRBV19 with TRBJ2-3; 8 bases line up with TRBD1. The CDR3 runs 14 residues. CDR1 is LNHDA, CDR2 SQIVND, per germline (reference sequence). The V segment lost 4 bases and the J segment 1 base; nucleotides outside the gene matches: 1. The CDR3 coding sequence is TGTGCCAGTAGTACGACAGGGGGCACAGATACGCAGTATTTT. Amino acid sequence: CASSTTGGTDTQYF.

The V and J genes are TRBV6-1 and TRBJ1-6; 8 bases fit TRBD1. CDR3 length equals 17 residues. Germline-derived CDR1 and CDR2 are MNHNS and SASEGT. The trim removed 3 bases at V and 0 bases at J, leaving 4 bases unmatched. CDR3 coding DNA: TGTGCCAGCAGTGACGAAACAGGGGGCTCCTATAATTCACCCCTCCACTTT. Translating it yields CASSDETGGSYNSPLHF.

The CDR3 DNA is TGCGCCAGCAGCTTGGCCACGGGACCGACGAACACTGAAGCTTTCTTT. It is translated as CASSLATGPTNTEAFF. This chain uses TRBV5-1 with TRBJ1-1; possible D gene TRBD1, 5 bases. Between the trimmed V and J ends, which lost 0 bases and 1 base, there was a span of 13 bases. Looked up from germline, CDR1 is SGHRS and CDR2 is YFSETQ. This CDR3 is 16 amino acids long.